This TCR beta chain was sequenced during a study of control samples from healthy donors and cancer patients (dated by TCRdb to 2020 to 2022). To prepare the library, the immunoSEQ multiplex PCR assay was applied. TCRdb holds this immuneACCESS table with in-frame rearrangements only. Some clones are missing; in checked studies, unresolved V genes explain under half, and the rest has no known cause. This sample has 70,000 to 85,000 clones in its table, and 90% to 95% of those were observed once. Around 17% of the sample is held by the ten biggest clonotypes. Germline trimming: 6 bases from V, 6 bases from J; junction bases outside gene matches: 3. The CDR3 contains 13 residues, cysteine and phenylalanine counted. Only CDR3 DNA remains: 39 bases, in frame from the first base. The germline V gene (reference sequence) gives CDR1 as LNHDA and CDR2 as SQIVND. This clone has only a few counts. Its antigen is not yet known. Within one base of it there is no much larger clone, and no base qualities were kept.

The sequencing sample was made of blood. The receptor chain draws on TRBV19 and TRBJ1-5, with 9 bases aligning to TRBD1. This receptor was taken from a middle-aged man in good health. The CDR3 sequence is CASRGQGAQPQHF. The sequenced DNA: TGTGCCAGTAGGGGACAGGGAGCTCAGCCCCAGCATTTT.